Following are 16 T cell receptor beta chains from one sample sequenced in a study of Tregs in tolerant kidney transplant recipients. Profiling relied on immunoSEQ multiplex PCR, and the TCRdb table lists in-frame clones only, not all of them. The sample lists under 95,000 clones, more than 85% occurring once. This sample comprised Tregs from blood, obtained before the transplant. These receptor sequences come from a human donor who received a combined kidney and bone marrow transplant.

The chain is built from TRBV19 and TRBJ2-3, with TRBD2 identical over 10 bases. V was pared by 6 bases and J by 2 bases, with 11 bases of the junction left unmatched. Germline V lookup: CDR1 LNHDA, CDR2 SQIVND (reference sequence). This CDR3 has 17 amino acids. CDR3 amino acids: CASSSATSGVITDTQYF. DNA of the CDR3: TGTGCCAGTAGCTCCGCTACTAGCGGGGTAATCACAGATACGCAGTATTTT.

CDR3 in amino acids: CATWDRGTGELFF. CDR3 DNA sequence: TGTGCCACCTGGGACAGGGGGACCGGGGAGCTGTTTTTT. The chain recombines TRBV7-7 with TRBJ2-2; 11 bases are a match to TRBD1. The CDR3 consists of 13 residues. With V trimmed by 10 bases and J by 5 bases, 3 bases remained unmatched. Per the germline V gene, CDR1 is SSHAT and CDR2 is FNYEAQ (reference sequence).

V usage is TRBV15 and J usage is TRBJ1-5; the match to TRBD1 covers 9 bases. The germline gives CDR1 LNHNV, CDR2 YYDKDF (reference sequence). Trimming removed 5 bases from V and 4 bases from J; junction bases left unmatched: 18. The CDR3 has 19 amino acids. CDR3 in amino acids: CATSRRQGVFDTTNQPQHF. As DNA, the CDR3 is TGTGCCACCAGCCGAAGACAGGGGGTCTTCGACACCACAAATCAGCCCCAGCATTTT. The variable domain in full, completed from reference TRBV15 and TRBJ1-5, reads DAMVIQNPRYQVTQFGKPVTLSCSQTLNHNVMYWYQQKSSQAPKLLFHYYDKDFNNEADTPDNFQSRRPNTSFCFLDIRSPGLGDTAMYLCATSRRQGVFDTTNQPQHFGDGTRLSIL.

This chain links TRBV4-2 with TRBJ1-2; 8 bases are a match to TRBD1. CDR3 length: 15 amino acids. Germline CDR1 is LGHNA and CDR2 is YNFKEQ. V shed 0 bases, J shed 7 bases, and the junction held 7 bases outside the gene matches. CDR3: CASSQEVRTGSGYTF. The DNA for the CDR3 is TGTGCCAGCAGCCAAGAAGTAAGGACAGGGAGTGGCTACACCTTC.

The chain couples TRBV27 to TRBJ2-3; 8 positions match TRBD2. CDR1 is MNHEY and CDR2 is SMNVEV in the germline V gene (reference sequence). The CDR3 length is 12 residues. Trimming cost V 10 bases and J 4 bases; bases outside gene matches: 4. CDR3 nucleotides: TGTGCCACCAAGACTAGCGCAGATACGCAGTATTTT. The encoded protein is CATKTSADTQYF.

This chain joins TRBV9 and TRBJ2-2; D is uncertain. Looked up from germline, CDR1 is SGDLS and CDR2 is YYNGEE. V dropped 4 bases and J dropped 8 bases, with 9 bases sitting between them. The CDR3 sequence is 12 residues long. The DNA for the CDR3 is TGTGCCAGCAGCATAGGACGTGGGGAGCTGTTTTTT. This sequence encodes CASSIGRGELFF.

The V and J genes are TRBV5-5 and TRBJ2-1, with 9 bases matching TRBD1. V lost 6 bases and J lost 4; bases outside the gene matches: 5. Germline assignment: CDR1 SGHKS and CDR2 YYEKEE (reference sequence). The CDR3 length is 14 residues. The CDR3 reads CASNRQGDYNEQFF. The DNA for the CDR3 is TGTGCCAGCAACAGACAGGGGGATTACAATGAGCAGTTCTTC.

Regarding this clone: At one end the junction does not follow the germline gene, possibly because of a read error. The chain has TRBV29-1 and TRBJ1-1, with D tentatively TRBD1 (6 bases). The CDR3 is 13 residues long. The germline CDR1 and CDR2 sequences are SQVTM and ANQGSEA. CDR3 sequence: CSAARTVDTETFF. The DNA of the CDR3 is TGCAGCGCCGCTAGGACAGTGGACACTGAAACTTTCTTT.

This clone has only a few counts. The J gene is TRBJ2-7, the V gene TRBV5-1; 7 nucleotides agree with TRBD2. Trimming took 0 bases from V and 0 from J; bases not matched to a gene: 6. The germline V gene encodes CDR1 SGHRS and CDR2 YFSETQ. The CDR3 covers 16 residues. The CDR3 sequence is CASSLGTSSGSYEQYF. CDR3 nucleotide sequence: TGCGCCAGCAGCTTGGGGACATCTAGCGGCTCCTACGAGCAGTACTTC.

The chain is built from TRBV5-1 and TRBJ2-2, with 10 bases that match TRBD2. J was trimmed by 2 bases and V by 2 bases; bases with no gene match: 3. Germline-derived CDR1 and CDR2 are SGHRS and YFSETQ. The CDR3 consists of 16 residues. CDR3 in amino acids: CASSLLAGSNTGELFF. CDR3 DNA: TGCGCCAGCAGCTTACTAGCGGGATCAAACACCGGGGAGCTGTTTTTT.

The V and J genes are TRBV10-1 and TRBJ2-1; 10 bases fit TRBD1. Germline V gives CDR1 WNHNN, CDR2 SYGVQD (reference sequence). There are 14 residues in the CDR3. The V gene end was trimmed by 2 bases and the J gene end by 6 bases; junction bases not matched to a gene: 1. The CDR3 is CASSEGTGVNEQFF. CDR3 nucleotides: TGCGCCAGCAGTGAGGGGACAGGGGTCAATGAGCAGTTCTTC.

Comment on this clone: Other DNA sequences in this specimen translate into the identical CDR3. The chain links TRBV27 to TRBJ2-3, with D perhaps given as TRBD1 or TRBD2 (5 bases each). This CDR3 comprises 13 residues. Trimming cost V 3 bases and J 1 base, with 5 bases left between them. Germline V gene data show CDR1 as MNHEY and CDR2 as SMNVEV (reference sequence). CDR3 coding DNA: TGTGCCAGCAGTTTGGGGGGCACAGATACGCAGTATTTT. Residues: CASSLGGTDTQYF.

The chain links TRBV6-1 to TRBJ2-5, with 8 bases that match TRBD1. Trimming at V came to 4 bases and at J to 5 bases, leaving 9 bases not matched to a gene. CDR1 is MNHNS and CDR2 is SASEGT in the germline V gene. The CDR3 runs to 15 residues. The CDR3 loop is CASSGPWTGFETQYF. The CDR3 DNA follows: TGTGCCAGCAGTGGACCCTGGACAGGGTTTGAGACCCAGTACTTC.

This rearrangement joins TRBV7-3 to TRBJ1-1; D gene unclear. Trimming cost V 2 bases and J 5 bases, with 9 bases left between them. This CDR3 spans 13 amino acids. Per the germline V gene, CDR1 is SGHTA and CDR2 is FQGTGA. The CDR3 DNA follows: TGTGCCAGCAGCTTAGGGGAAGGTACTGAAGCTTTCTTT. Its translation: CASSLGEGTEAFF.

This chain uses TRBV11-2 with TRBJ1-5, with a weak D call TRBD1 (5 bases). Trimming took 4 bases from V and 7 from J, leaving 11 bases between them. The CDR3 runs 13 residues. Per germline, CDR1 SGHAT and CDR2 FQNNGV. CDR3 residues: CASSSDIRQPQHF. CDR3 bases: TGTGCCAGCAGCTCGGACATACGGCAGCCCCAGCATTTT.

The table lists this clone with a count of one. The chain is built from TRBV5-1 and TRBJ2-7, with a weak D call TRBD1 (6 bases). The germline V gene encodes CDR1 SGHRS and CDR2 YFSETQ. The CDR3 loop spans 14 amino acids. Trimming stripped 0 bases from V and 3 bases from J, with 10 bases between. The CDR3 loop reads CASSLAGQHYEQYF. The CDR3 DNA reads TGCGCCAGCAGCTTGGCAGGACAGCACTACGAGCAGTACTTC.